This entry describes one TCR beta chain. The CDR3 consists of 15 residues. Losses at the gene ends were 2 bases for V and 3 bases for J; bases not matched to a gene: 6. CDR1 and CDR2 from the germline V gene are ENHRY and SYGVKD. This specimen comes from a study of neurological immune-mediated disorders. Sequencing of 15-18 subjects in each run yielded over 180 million TCR-beta sequences. Via MiXCR, TCRdb re-called the 5' RACE reads, giving one row per CDR3 protein. The sample comprises 45,000 or so distinct CDR3 sequences, about 22% of which are singletons, and 3.5% to 5% rests with the top ten. The time point: technical triplicate 3.

The chain recombines TRBV10-3 with TRBJ2-7; TRBD1 matches at 8 bases. The sample consisted of PBMCs. This sequence was found in a man between 60 and 75 years old with HTLV-1-associated myelopathy (HAM/TSP). The chain's CDR3 is CAISEDGDRSYEQYF. The CDR3 nucleotides are TGTGCCATCAGTGAGGACGGGGACAGGAGCTACGAGCAGTACTTC.